This TCR beta chain was recorded in a study of diagnostic markers for celiac disease. TCRdb reprocessed the reads, with one entry per CDR3 protein and no DNA. This listing includes about 2,000 distinct CDR3 sequences. This CDR3 has 11 amino acids. Germline assignment: CDR1 DFQATT and CDR2 SNEGSKA (reference sequence). This TCR was recovered from a human donor. This table probably holds off-target reads from a library built for another chain. The chain links TRBV20-1 to TRBJ2-7; absent DNA, TCRdb's TRBD1 call cannot be checked. Sequences were obtained from either unsorted cells or a sorted T cell fraction (not recorded which). CDR3 in amino acids: CSAPLTGKEYF.